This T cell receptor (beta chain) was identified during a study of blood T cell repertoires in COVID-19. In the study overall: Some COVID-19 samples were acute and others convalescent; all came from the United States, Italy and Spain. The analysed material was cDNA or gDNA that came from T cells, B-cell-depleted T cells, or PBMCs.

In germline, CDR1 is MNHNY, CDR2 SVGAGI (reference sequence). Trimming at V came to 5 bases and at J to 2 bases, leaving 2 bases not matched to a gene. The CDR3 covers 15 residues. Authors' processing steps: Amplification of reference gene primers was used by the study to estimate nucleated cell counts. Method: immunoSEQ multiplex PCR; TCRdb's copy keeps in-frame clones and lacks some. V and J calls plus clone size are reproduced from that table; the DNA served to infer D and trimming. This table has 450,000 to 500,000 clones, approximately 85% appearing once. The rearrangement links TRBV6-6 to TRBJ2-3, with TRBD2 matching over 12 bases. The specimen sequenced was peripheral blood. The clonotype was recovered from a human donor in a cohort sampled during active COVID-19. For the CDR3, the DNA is TGTGCCAGCAGTACTAGCGGGAGGTCCACAGATACGCAGTATTTT. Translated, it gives CASSTSGRSTDTQYF.